This paragraph covers one TCR beta chain sequence. No antigen is known for it. These data come from a study of cytomegalovirus exposure and HLA in healthy donors. The germline V gene encodes CDR1 MNHNS and CDR2 SASEGT. Trimming took 6 bases from V and 0 from J, leaving 14 bases between them. This CDR3 has 15 amino acids. Regarding the study as a whole: Overall, approximately 150 TCR beta chains were annotated as cytomegalovirus-associated. Upon later analysis, TCR association rates were observed to vary by HLA locus, being highest for DRB1 and lowest for HLA-C. Reportedly, HLA-A and HLA-B alleles of most subjects were accurately predicted from TCR beta.

Primers: 60 Vbeta forward and 13 Jbeta reverse. In the original workflow: In a later analysis, 60 million to 90 million unique TCR beta chains included roughly 11 million shared by two or more donors. Sequencing was performed with immunoSEQ multiplex PCR; in TCRdb, only in-frame clones are kept and a portion is missing. V, J and clone size are those of that table, while D and trimming were read from the DNA. The table lists about 130,000 clones, roughly four fifths of them singletons. Material: PBMCs. The J gene is TRBJ2-5, the V gene TRBV6-1, with TRBD1 as a possible D gene (5 bases). The TCR sequence derives from a woman in her thirties or forties in good health and CMV-seropositive. The CDR3 DNA sequence: TGTGCCAGCAGAAGGGGTTTGGGGTACCAAGAGACCCAGTACTTC. Protein: CASRRGLGYQETQYF.